What follows is one T cell receptor (beta chain) and its context. The table came from immunoSEQ multiplex PCR; TCRdb's copy has only in-frame clones and leaves some out. The sample consists of 35,000 to 40,000 clones, approximately 86% of them appearing once. This sample is part of a study of blood T cell repertoires in COVID-19. Study background: Specimens from acute and convalescent COVID-19 originated in the United States, Italy and Spain.

Trimming removed 2 bases at V and 3 bases at J, with 5 bases between. This CDR3 comprises 12 residues. Material for sequencing was peripheral blood. This chain joins TRBV23-1 and TRBJ2-7; D ambiguous. TRBV23-1 is recorded as an ORF, its role being uncertain. The clonotype originates from a man between 65 and 85 years old with acute or convalescent COVID-19. CDR3 protein: CASSQNIYEQYF. The CDR3 region has the DNA TGCGCCAGCAGTCAAAACATCTACGAGCAGTACTTC.